Following are 10 T cell receptor beta chains from one sample sequenced in a study of cytomegalovirus exposure and HLA in healthy donors. A multiplex PCR was run with 60 Vbeta primers and 13 Jbeta primers. Some clones are missing from TCRdb's copy, which holds only in-frame ones; the method was immunoSEQ multiplex PCR. The sample shows about 130,000 clones, 74% of them seen only once. Sequencing input: PBMCs. The receptor set was obtained from a woman between 50 and 59 years old in good health and CMV-seropositive.

Only a few counts were recorded for this clone. V is TRBV6-5 and J is TRBJ2-5; 13 nucleotides line up with TRBD2. The V gene end was trimmed by 5 bases and the J gene end by 3 bases; junction bases not matched to a gene: 0. Germline V lookup: CDR1 MNHEY, CDR2 SVGAGI. The CDR3 covers 14 residues. The CDR3 here is CASSTSGGEETQYF. The CDR3 coding sequence is TGTGCCAGCAGTACTAGCGGGGGGGAAGAGACCCAGTACTTC.

The chain has TRBV2 and TRBJ1-3, with D maybe TRBD1 (6 bases). CDR1 and CDR2 (germline): SNHLY, FYNNEI. The CDR3 runs 13 residues. Trimming left V 10 bases short and J 1 base short, with 11 bases between. CDR3 nucleotides: TGTGCCACCCGAGGGGGTTCTGGAAACACCATATATTTT. This gives the protein CATRGGSGNTIYF.

In its sample, this clone was seen once. The chain uses TRBV11-2 and TRBJ2-3; TRBD2 matches at 9 bases. Unmatched junction bases numbered 7, after V lost 1 base and J lost 2 bases. The CDR3 covers 17 residues. Germline loops: CDR1 SGHAT, CDR2 FQNNGV. The CDR3 region is CASSLALLAGITDTQYF. The CDR3 coding sequence is TGTGCCAGCAGCTTAGCTCTGCTAGCGGGGATCACAGATACGCAGTATTTT. Full variable domain (rest looked up from reference TRBV11-2 and TRBJ2-3): EAGVAQSPRYKIIEKRQSVAFWCNPISGHATLYWYQQILGQGPKLLIQFQNNGVVDDSQLPKDRFSAERLKGVDSTLKIQPAKLEDSAVYLCASSLALLAGITDTQYFGPGTRLTVL.

This clone was seen only once. The V gene is TRBV29-1, the J gene TRBJ1-2; D perhaps matches TRBD1 (6 bases). This CDR3 contains 13 residues. From germline, CDR1 is SQVTM and CDR2 ANQGSEA. The V and J ends lost 6 bases and 2 bases respectively, with 13 bases between them. The CDR3 DNA reads as TGCAGCGTATCTGGACAGAACAACTATGGCTACACCTTC. Its translation: CSVSGQNNYGYTF.

The V and J genes are TRBV5-6 and TRBJ2-7, with 13 bases fitting TRBD2. This CDR3 spans 15 amino acids. Per the germline V gene, CDR1 is SGHDT and CDR2 is YYEEEE. Trimming cost V 4 bases and J 2 bases; bases outside gene matches: 3. The CDR3 is CASSQGLAGTYEQYF. CDR3 sequence (DNA): TGTGCCAGCAGCCAGGGACTAGCGGGGACCTACGAGCAGTACTTC.

The CDR3 is CASLYRGRVPQHF. CDR3 sequence (DNA): TGTGCCAGCCTATACAGGGGGCGGGTTCCCCAGCATTTT. The rearrangement links TRBV6-1 to TRBJ1-5, with 9 bases identical to TRBD1. The ends lost 8 bases at V and 10 bases at J; junction bases unmatched: 9. The CDR3 totals 13 residues. CDR1 is MNHNS and CDR2 is SASEGT in the germline V gene.

In its sample, this clone was seen a few times. This chain links TRBV6-1 with TRBJ1-2, with 10 bases that match TRBD1. Looked up from germline, CDR1 is MNHNS and CDR2 is SASEGT. Losses at the gene ends were 4 bases for V and 2 bases for J; bases not matched to a gene: 10. The CDR3 consists of 17 residues. The CDR3 here is CASSVDTGTGANYGYTF. CDR3 sequence (DNA): TGTGCCAGCAGTGTTGACACCGGGACAGGGGCCAACTATGGCTACACCTTC.

This clone was picked up one time. The chain uses TRBV5-4 and TRBJ2-1; a possible D gene is TRBD1 (5 bases). The CDR3 is 15 residues long. Looked up from germline, CDR1 is SGHNT and CDR2 is YYREEE (reference sequence). V lost 0 bases, J lost 3 bases, and 10 bases lay in between. This CDR3 reads CASSLGRVGYNEQFF. The CDR3 nucleotides are TGTGCCAGCAGCTTGGGCAGGGTGGGCTACAATGAGCAGTTCTTC.

The gene calls are TRBV27 and TRBJ2-7; 9 bases agree with TRBD1. CDR3 size: 13 residues. V dropped 6 bases and J dropped 3; count of bases not matched to a gene: 3. The germline V gene encodes CDR1 MNHEY and CDR2 SMNVEV (reference sequence). The CDR3 nucleotides read TGTGCCAGCAGACAGGGGGCCCGCTACGAGCAGTACTTC. Amino acids: CASRQGARYEQYF.

The genes are TRBV6-1 and TRBJ1-2, with 8 nucleotides matching TRBD1. The germline CDR1 and CDR2 sequences are MNHNS and SASEGT. The CDR3 is 17 residues long. V shed 4 bases, J shed 3 bases, and the junction held 13 bases outside the gene matches. CDR3 coding DNA: TGTGCCAGCAGTGCCCTTAGACAGGGGTATATGGACTATGGCTACACCTTC. It encodes CASSALRQGYMDYGYTF.